This TCR beta chain comes out of a study of blood T cell repertoires in COVID-19. Study details: From the United States, Italy and Spain came samples of acute and convalescent COVID-19.

Sequenced by immunoSEQ multiplex PCR; TCRdb stores in-frame clones only, minus some. This repertoire shows almost 400,000 clones, roughly 90% found once; its top ten account for approximately 0.96%. Trimming took 5 bases from V and 0 from J; bases not matched to a gene: 0. This CDR3 has 14 residues. CDR1 is LNHDA and CDR2 is SQIVND in the germline V gene (reference sequence). The TCR was taken from a woman in her 30s with acute COVID-19. Sequenced sample: PBMCs or T cells enriched from blood (not recorded which). This rearrangement joins TRBV19 to TRBJ1-4; 7 bases line up with TRBD1. The chain's CDR3 is CASSGQATNEKLFF. In DNA form, the CDR3 reads TGTGCCAGTAGTGGACAGGCAACTAATGAAAAACTGTTTTTT.